Listed below are T cell receptor beta chains from one sample, sequenced in a study of cytomegalovirus exposure and HLA in healthy donors. The method was immunoSEQ multiplex PCR; TCRdb's version includes in-frame clones alone and lacks a portion of them. The data contain around 130,000 clones, 75% to 90% of them seen just once; the ten biggest clones take up under 7%. Material: PBMCs. The receptors shown here come from a woman aged 25 to 45 in good health and CMV-seropositive. CDR3s include the opening cysteine and the closing phenylalanine or tryptophan. The D gene is left open where the match is weak. Size is stated for part of the rows, as once, few or many counts, or as a class when the clone is expanded.

CDR3aa,CDR3nt,len,v_gene,j_gene,d_gene,abundance
CASSSRGLAGIYEQYF,TGTGCCAGCAGTTCCCGAGGGTTAGCGGGGATCTACGAGCAGTACTTC,16,TRBV6-6,TRBJ2-7,TRBD2,-
CASSPATAPGKGYTF,TGTGCCAGCAGCCCAGCTACAGCGCCCGGGAAAGGCTACACCTTC,15,TRBV5-4,TRBJ1-2,-,-
CASSPRTDPSGNTIYF,TGTGCCAGCAGCCCAAGGACAGACCCATCTGGAAACACCATATATTTT,16,TRBV7-8,TRBJ1-3,-,-
CSVVPSGRKDEQFF,TGCAGCGTTGTTCCTAGCGGGAGAAAGGATGAGCAGTTCTTC,14,TRBV29-1,TRBJ2-1,TRBD2,-
CASSLVEGVEQYF,TGTGCCAGCAGCTTAGTTGAAGGGGTCGAGCAGTACTTC,13,TRBV7-2,TRBJ2-7,-,-
CAGFRGGSYNEQFF,TGTGCCGGCTTTAGAGGCGGCTCCTACAATGAGCAGTTCTTC,14,TRBV30,TRBJ2-1,-,-
CASLPGYGTGGQWETQYF,TGTGCCAGCCTCCCCGGGTATGGGACAGGGGGTCAGTGGGAGACCCAGTACTTC,18,TRBV27,TRBJ2-5,TRBD1,-
CASRGTGSGSPLHF,TGTGCCAGCAGGGGGACAGGGTCCGGTTCACCCCTCCACTTT,14,TRBV6-5,TRBJ1-6,TRBD1,-
CASSPDFGNIQYF,TGTGCCAGCTCACCAGACTTCGGGAACATTCAGTACTTC,13,TRBV18,TRBJ2-4,-,-
CASSLGLASEQFF,TGCGCCAGCAGCTTGGGACTAGCGAGTGAGCAGTTCTTC,13,TRBV5-1,TRBJ2-1,TRBD2,-
CASSLLAGNEQFF,TGCGCCAGCAGCTTGCTAGCGGGGAATGAGCAGTTCTTC,13,TRBV5-1,TRBJ2-1,TRBD2,once
CASSVGQGVYEQYF,TGTGCCAGCAGTGTGGGACAGGGAGTTTACGAGCAGTACTTC,14,TRBV2,TRBJ2-7,TRBD1,-
CASSEGAPTYEQYF,TGCGCCAGCAGTGAAGGAGCCCCAACCTACGAGCAGTACTTC,14,TRBV10-1,TRBJ2-7,-,-
CASRDRVDNQPQHF,TGTGCCAGCAGGGACAGGGTTGACAATCAGCCCCAGCATTTT,14,TRBV2,TRBJ1-5,TRBD1,-
CASSDREGQPQHF,TGTGCCAGCAGCGACAGGGAAGGTCAGCCCCAGCATTTT,13,TRBV6-6,TRBJ1-5,TRBD1,-
CASSPWGPSSYNEQFF,TGTGCCAGCAGCCCGTGGGGCCCTAGCTCCTACAATGAGCAGTTCTTC,16,TRBV7-9,TRBJ2-1,-,-
CASSFPGNYGYTF,TGTGCCAGCAGCTTTCCAGGGAACTATGGCTACACCTTC,13,TRBV7-9,TRBJ1-2,-,-
CASEAAQGEGVREAFF,TGTGCCTCCGAAGCGGCACAGGGTGAAGGAGTACGAGAAGCTTTCTTT,16,TRBV30,TRBJ1-1,-,-
CASSLEGGLSGDTQYF,TGCGCCAGCAGCTTGGAGGGGGGGTTGAGCGGAGATACGCAGTATTTT,16,TRBV5-1,TRBJ2-3,-,-
CASNSNTGELFF,TGTGCCAGCAACAGTAACACCGGGGAGCTGTTTTTT,12,TRBV9,TRBJ2-2,-,once
CAWKGNGNTIYF,TGTGCCTGGAAGGGGAATGGAAACACCATATATTTT,12,TRBV30,TRBJ1-3,-,once
CASSLMEAFTEAFF,TGTGCCAGCAGCTTAATGGAGGCTTTCACTGAAGCTTTCTTT,14,TRBV7-9,TRBJ1-1,-,-
CASSFIGASLNYGYTF,TGTGCCAGCAGTTTTATAGGGGCGTCACTAAACTATGGCTACACCTTC,16,TRBV28,TRBJ1-2,-,-
CASSFRQATNYGYTF,TGTGCCAGCAGCTTCCGGCAGGCGACTAACTATGGCTACACCTTC,15,TRBV7-9,TRBJ1-2,-,once
CASSLRQGGNTIYF,TGTGCCAGCAGCTTAAGACAGGGGGGAAACACCATATATTTT,14,TRBV7-9,TRBJ1-3,TRBD1,-
CASSYGLAGATDTQYF,TGTGCCAGCAGTTACGGACTAGCGGGGGCCACAGATACGCAGTATTTT,16,TRBV6-5,TRBJ2-3,TRBD2,-
CASSFGQIQETQYF,TGTGCCAGCAGTTTCGGACAGATTCAAGAGACCCAGTACTTC,14,TRBV28,TRBJ2-5,-,-
CASRSPTGSTEAFF,TGTGCCAGTCGGAGCCCCACAGGGTCGACTGAAGCTTTCTTT,14,TRBV6-5,TRBJ1-1,-,-
CSVGSGAPDTQYF,TGCAGCGTTGGCAGCGGAGCTCCAGATACGCAGTATTTT,13,TRBV29-1,TRBJ2-3,-,-
CSSQGAYEQYF,TGTTCCTCCCAAGGAGCCTACGAGCAGTACTTC,11,TRBV7-9,TRBJ2-7,-,-
CASSEGLGTQYF,TGTGCCAGCAGCGAGGGACTAGGTACGCAGTATTTT,12,TRBV11-3,TRBJ2-3,TRBD2,-
CASSFTGGFYEQYF,TGTGCCAGCAGCTTTACAGGGGGCTTCTACGAGCAGTACTTC,14,TRBV11-2,TRBJ2-7,TRBD1,once
CASSSGTLDQSYEQYF,TGTGCCAGCAGCTCCGGGACATTGGACCAATCCTACGAGCAGTACTTC,16,TRBV28,TRBJ2-7,-,-
CASSLWGGSIPRYNEQFF,TGTGCCAGCAGTTTATGGGGGGGGTCAATCCCCCGCTACAATGAGCAGTTCTTC,18,TRBV27,TRBJ2-1,TRBD2,-
CASIGGDGQPQHF,TGTGCCAGCATAGGGGGCGACGGTCAGCCCCAGCATTTT,13,TRBV6-5,TRBJ1-5,TRBD1,-
CASRVRDRNTGELFF,TGTGCCAGCAGGGTCCGGGACAGGAACACCGGGGAGCTGTTTTTT,15,TRBV2,TRBJ2-2,TRBD1,-
CAISEEGDYGYTF,TGTGCCATCAGTGAAGAGGGGGACTATGGCTACACCTTC,13,TRBV10-3,TRBJ1-2,-,few